This passage covers 15 T cell receptor beta chains from one sample sequenced in a study of CD8+CD57+ T cells in acquired aplastic anemia. Genomic DNA, serving as template, underwent TCR beta VDJ and CDR3 profiling. TCRdb independently ran MiXCR on the reads; one entry per CDR3 protein. The sample holds 150,000 to 200,000 distinct CDR3 sequences, around 40% seen once. The specimen was sorted CD4+, CD8+, or CD8+CD57+ T cells (not recorded which) from PBMCs. The receptor set was obtained from a human donor in good health.

This chain connects TRBV15 to TRBJ2-3; 9 bases line up with TRBD2. The CDR3 contains 16 residues. With 1 base clipped from V and 4 bases from J, the junction kept 6 bases outside the gene matches. The germline CDR1 and CDR2 sequences are LNHNV and YYDKDF (reference sequence). The DNA for the CDR3 is TGTGCCACCAGCAGAGGGACTGGCGGGGGGGCAGATACGCAGTATTTT. This sequence encodes CATSRGTGGGADTQYF.

This clonotype was observed at least ten times. The CDR3 nucleotides are TGCGCCAGCAGCCAAGGCAGGAGGTCCACAGATACGCAGTATTTT. Residues: CASSQGRRSTDTQYF. The chain employs TRBV4-1 and TRBJ2-3; a weak D match, TRBD2 (5 bases). Germline assignment: CDR1 MGHRA and CDR2 YSYEKL. The V gene lost 1 base and the J gene lost 2 bases, with 10 bases spanning the gap. The CDR3 length is 15 residues.

CDR3 sequence: CASSLSSISYNSPLHF. In DNA, the CDR3 is TGTGCCAGCAGTTTATCAAGTATCTCCTATAATTCACCCCTCCACTTT. The chain employs TRBV27 and TRBJ1-6; D unclear. Germline V CDR1 and CDR2: MNHEY, SMNVEV (reference sequence). This CDR3 is built from 16 residues. Trimming pared 0 bases from V and 0 bases from J, leaving 6 bases between.

The chain uses TRBV10-3 and TRBJ2-1; 9 bases fit TRBD1. V trimming: 3 bases; J trimming: 7 bases; junction bases outside the gene matches: 13. The CDR3 totals 17 residues. Germline lookup yields CDR1 ENHRY and CDR2 SYGVKD. The CDR3 protein is CAISETRTGQGANEQFF. DNA of the CDR3: TGTGCCATCAGTGAAACACGAACGGGACAGGGTGCTAATGAGCAGTTCTTC.

This clonotype was counted between two and nine times. The chain employs TRBV11-2 and TRBJ2-7; D tentatively fits TRBD1 or TRBD2 (5 bases each). CDR3 length equals 14 residues. V lost 5 bases, J lost 6 bases, and 17 bases lay in between. Per the germline V gene, CDR1 is SGHAT and CDR2 is FQNNGV. CDR3 sequence reads: CASSRGGYASEQYF. CDR3 nucleotide sequence: TGTGCCAGCAGCCGTGGGGGTTACGCCTCCGAGCAGTACTTC.

This clonotype was observed many times. This chain links TRBV4-1 with TRBJ2-6; weak D call: TRBD2 (5 bases). Germline CDR1 MGHRA, CDR2 YSYEKL. The CDR3 consists of 19 residues. Between the trimmed V and J ends, which lost 0 bases and 0 bases, there was a span of 15 bases. CDR3 DNA sequence: TGCGCCAGCAGCCAAGATAGGACGGGAACGCCCTCTGGGGCCAACGTCCTGACTTTC. This gives the protein CASSQDRTGTPSGANVLTF.

This clonotype occurred many times. V usage is TRBV10-3 and J usage is TRBJ2-2, with unresolved D. This CDR3 has 12 residues. V shed 6 bases and J shed 5 bases, with 7 bases lying between them. Germline V gene data show CDR1 as ENHRY and CDR2 as SYGVKD. CDR3 nucleotides: TGTGCCATCAGCCGCCAGACCGGGGAGCTGTTTTTT. Translation: CAISRQTGELFF.

CDR3: CATHGRGANSPLHF. In DNA, the CDR3 is TGTGCCACGCACGGGCGGGGGGCTAATTCACCCCTCCACTTT. V is TRBV19 and J is TRBJ1-6, with a tentative D call TRBD1 (6 bases). In germline, CDR1 is LNHDA, CDR2 SQIVND (reference sequence). The CDR3 sequence is 14 residues long. V was clipped by 10 bases and J by 6 bases, with 16 bases between them. The complete variable domain, with remaining parts taken from reference TRBV19 and TRBJ1-6, reads DGGITQSPKYLFRKEGQNVTLSCEQNLNHDAMYWYRQDPGQGLRLIYYSQIVNDFQKGDIAEGYSVSREKKESFPLTVTSAQKNPTAFYLCATHGRGANSPLHFGNGTRLTVT.

This clonotype was recorded many times. The CDR3 coding sequence is TGTGCCAGCAGTTTAGGACAGGGTCCAAGCGAGCAGTACTTC. It codes for CASSLGQGPSEQYF. The chain employs TRBV12-3 or TRBV12-4 and TRBJ2-7, with 7 bases matching TRBD1. The ends lost 1 base at V and 6 bases at J; junction bases unmatched: 6. The CDR3 runs to 14 residues.

This rearrangement joins TRBV20-1 to TRBJ1-5; D is perhaps TRBD1 (5 bases). CDR1 is DFQATT and CDR2 is SNEGSKA in the germline V gene (reference sequence). The V end lost 5 bases, the J end lost 1 base, and 9 bases lay between the germline ends. This CDR3 is 13 amino acids long. The CDR3 loop is CSAGRDSNQPQHF. CDR3 DNA sequence: TGCAGTGCTGGGAGGGACAGCAATCAGCCCCAGCATTTT.

This chain links TRBV3-1 with TRBJ1-4, with D possibly TRBD1 on 6 matching bases. CDR1 and CDR2 (germline): LGHDT, YNNKEL (reference sequence). The CDR3 sequence is 14 residues long. Deletions cut 4 bases from V and 4 bases from J, with 10 bases between. As DNA, the CDR3 is TGTGCCAGCAGCCCGGGGGCGGGTAATGAAAAACTGTTTTTT. Its protein product is CASSPGAGNEKLFF.

The chain couples TRBV19 to TRBJ2-1; 8 bases match TRBD2. CDR3 length: 14 residues. The germline gives CDR1 LNHDA, CDR2 SQIVND (reference sequence). V lost 5 bases, J lost 4 bases, and 4 bases stayed unmatched. CDR3 in amino acids: CASSGPGGYNEQFF. The CDR3 DNA is TGTGCCAGTAGTGGGCCGGGAGGGTACAATGAGCAGTTCTTC.

The chain has TRBV7-2 and TRBJ1-2; D ambiguous. The germline V gene encodes CDR1 SGHTA and CDR2 FQGNSA. The CDR3 sequence is 13 residues long. Trimming removed 5 bases at V and 3 bases at J, with 10 bases between. CDR3 loop: CASSPTSDYGYTF. For the CDR3, the DNA is TGTGCCAGCAGCCCCACGTCGGACTATGGCTACACCTTC. The entire variable domain, with the rest obtained from reference TRBV7-2 and TRBJ1-2, is as follows: GAGVSQSPSNKVTEKGKDVELRCDPISGHTALYWYRQSLGQGLEFLIYFQGNSAPDKSGLPSDRFSAERTGGSVSTLTIQRTQQEDSAVYLCASSPTSDYGYTFGSGTRLTVV.

This chain uses TRBV29-1 with TRBJ2-7; D uncertain. The CDR3 has 9 amino acids. Germline assignment: CDR1 SQVTM and CDR2 ANQGSEA. V lost 8 bases and J lost 1, with 3 bases in between. The DNA of the CDR3 is TGCAGCATTTCCTACGAGCAGTACTTC. As protein: CSISYEQYF.

This clonotype occurred many times. The V gene is TRBV7-3, the J gene TRBJ2-7; D unresolved. Between the trimmed V and J ends, which lost 5 bases and 1 base, there was a span of 3 bases. Germline CDR1 is SGHTA and CDR2 is FQGTGA. The CDR3 extends over 11 amino acids. The CDR3 here is CASSRSYEQYF. The CDR3 DNA reads TGTGCCAGCAGCCGATCCTACGAGCAGTACTTC.